The next 14 T cell receptor beta chains were all read from a single sample in a study of blood T cell repertoires in COVID-19. Profiled with immunoSEQ multiplex PCR; TCRdb holds only in-frame clones, not every one. The repertoire holds about 100,000 clones, over 90% seen once, with 1.5% to 2% in the top ten. Sequenced material: peripheral blood. The origin of the receptors is a man between 60 and 75 years old with acute or convalescent COVID-19.

V gene TRBV5-1 combines with J gene TRBJ1-3, with 7 bases fitting TRBD1. Unmatched junction bases numbered 2, after V lost 5 bases and J lost 0 bases. CDR3 size: 14 residues. Per germline, CDR1 SGHRS and CDR2 YFSETQ. CDR3 sequence reads: CASRGQYSGNTIYF. The CDR3 DNA follows: TGCGCCAGCAGGGGACAGTACTCTGGAAACACCATATATTTT.

The rearrangement joins TRBV28 to TRBJ1-3; maybe TRBD1 (5 bases). V was clipped by 0 bases and J by 2 bases, with 11 bases between them. Germline V gives CDR1 MDHEN, CDR2 SYDVKM. This CDR3 is 16 amino acids long. The CDR3 bases are TGTGCCAGCAGTTTATGGGGGGAGGGGACTGGAAACACCATATATTTT. Protein product: CASSLWGEGTGNTIYF.

This chain connects TRBV28 to TRBJ2-3; weak D call: TRBD2 (6 bases). Germline CDR1 is MDHEN and CDR2 is SYDVKM. V lost 1 base and J lost 2, with 13 bases in between. This CDR3 has 16 amino acids. The CDR3 DNA follows: TGTGCCAGCAGTTTATATAGCGGTCGAAACACAGATACGCAGTATTTT. Its protein is CASSLYSGRNTDTQYF.

The chain employs TRBV28 and TRBJ1-5, with 7 bases matching TRBD1. The CDR3 has 14 residues. Trimming took 5 bases from V and 3 from J; bases not matched to a gene: 4. CDR1 is MDHEN and CDR2 is SYDVKM in the germline V gene. The CDR3 DNA is TGTGCCAGCAGTCATACAGGGGCCAATCAGCCCCAGCATTTT. It codes for CASSHTGANQPQHF.

The chain combines TRBV9 with TRBJ2-6; D might be TRBD2 (5 bases). V lost 2 bases, J lost 2 bases, and 8 bases lay in between. This CDR3 spans 15 amino acids. Germline V gene lookup returns CDR1 SGDLS and CDR2 YYNGEE. The CDR3 protein is CASSVSGAGANVLTF. CDR3 bases: TGTGCCAGCAGCGTTTCCGGGGCTGGGGCCAACGTCCTGACTTTC.

This clone was observed a single time. The rearrangement links TRBV28 to TRBJ1-2; TRBD1 matches at 8 bases. Germline-derived CDR1 and CDR2 are MDHEN and SYDVKM. CDR3 length: 13 amino acids. V lost 6 bases and J lost 7; bases outside the gene matches: 7. CDR3 sequence (DNA): TGTGCCAGCAGGTCGGGACAGGATTTTGGCTACACCTTC. Its translation is CASRSGQDFGYTF.

This chain links TRBV20-1 with TRBJ2-1; D is undetermined. The V gene lost 3 bases and the J gene lost 3 bases, with 12 bases spanning the gap. The CDR3 contains 14 residues. Per the germline V gene, CDR1 is DFQATT and CDR2 is SNEGSKA (reference sequence). CDR3 nucleotides: TGCAGTGCTAGTGGAGATCCCCTCTACAATGAGCAGTTCTTC. Translating it yields CSASGDPLYNEQFF.

This clone was counted between two and nine times. At one end, the junction sequence differs from germline, possibly due to a read error. The chain couples TRBV7-7 to TRBJ2-5; D might be TRBD2 (5 bases). This CDR3 comprises 12 residues. The germline gives CDR1 SSHAT, CDR2 FNYEAQ (reference sequence). This CDR3 is CASSLPEGTQYF. The CDR3 region has the DNA TGTGCTAGCAGCTTACCCGAGGGGACCCAGTACTTC.

This clone was recorded only once. The chain couples TRBV19 to TRBJ2-7; perhaps TRBD2 as D (5 bases). CDR3 length equals 14 residues. V lost 5 bases and J lost 3, with 14 bases in between. Germline CDR1 and CDR2: LNHDA and SQIVND (reference sequence). The CDR3 nucleotides are TGTGCCAGTAGTCCCCGGGGTTGGGACTACGAGCAGTACTTC. Protein product: CASSPRGWDYEQYF.

The J gene is TRBJ2-7, the V gene TRBV10-1; 14 positions match TRBD2. The germline V gene encodes CDR1 WNHNN and CDR2 SYGVQD (reference sequence). The CDR3 contains 17 residues. V lost 5 bases, J lost 1 base, and 7 bases stayed unmatched. CDR3 protein: CASSPGTSGRMSYEQYF. CDR3 DNA sequence: TGCGCCAGCAGTCCCGGGACTAGCGGGAGAATGTCCTACGAGCAGTACTTC.

The count of this clone is one. This chain joins TRBV5-1 and TRBJ2-3; 11 bases are shared with TRBD1. This CDR3 has 15 amino acids. The germline CDR1 and CDR2 sequences are SGHRS and YFSETQ. V trimming: 3 bases; J trimming: 1 base; junction bases outside the gene matches: 1. The CDR3, as DNA: TGCGCCAGCAGCTGGACAGGGGGCGGCACAGATACGCAGTATTTT. Residues: CASSWTGGGTDTQYF.

This chain uses TRBV12-3 or TRBV12-4 with TRBJ1-1; D remains unclear. The CDR3 is made up of 11 amino acids. Trimming removed 3 bases from V and 5 bases from J, with 4 bases in between. In DNA form, the CDR3 reads TGTGCCAGCAGTTTCGGGACTGAAGCTTTCTTT. It encodes CASSFGTEAFF.

This clone was counted a single time. The J gene is TRBJ2-4, the V gene TRBV4-3, with TRBD2 matching over 10 bases. The junction had 8 bases not matched to a gene; V was cut back by 4 bases and J by 5 bases. This CDR3 has 16 residues. The germline V gene encodes CDR1 LGHNA and CDR2 YSLEER. As DNA, the CDR3 is TGCGCCAGCAGCCCAAATCTAGCGGGAGCTGAAAACATTCAGTACTTC. Its translation is CASSPNLAGAENIQYF.

The chain joins TRBV7-2 to TRBJ2-3; TRBD2 agrees at 9 bases. Germline V gives CDR1 SGHTA, CDR2 FQGNSA. The J segment lost 7 bases and the V segment lost 1 base, leaving 12 bases of the junction unmatched. The CDR3 loop spans 17 amino acids. In nucleotides, the CDR3 is TGTGCCAGCAGCTTAGGGGTCCCAGCGGGAGGTCGGAATACGCAGTATTTT. It is translated as CASSLGVPAGGRNTQYF.